Listed below are T cell receptor beta chains from one sample, sequenced in a study of cytomegalovirus exposure and HLA in healthy donors. This table comes from immunoSEQ multiplex PCR, and its TCRdb copy is limited to in-frame clones, with some not included. The data contain around 49,000 clones, 85% to 95% of them singletons. The sequenced sample consisted of PBMCs. These receptors came from a man in his late teens or twenties in good health and CMV-seronegative. Each CDR3 is given with its conserved first and last residue. D genes are given only for firm matches. Clone size is stated in some rows and not others, as once, few, many or a class when expanded.

clone_size: .
v_call: TRBV14
d_call: .
j_call: TRBJ2-3
cdr3_aa: CASSQDLRGTQYF
cdr3_nt: TGTGCCAGCAGCCAAGATCTTAGGGGTACGCAGTATTTT

clone_size: .
v_call: TRBV7-6
d_call: .
j_call: TRBJ1-5
cdr3_aa: CASSRNPGNNQPQHF
cdr3_nt: TGTGCCAGCAGCAGGAACCCAGGTAACAATCAGCCCCAGCATTTT

clone_size: .
v_call: TRBV9
d_call: TRBD1
j_call: TRBJ2-3
cdr3_aa: CASSVRTGQYTDTQYF
cdr3_nt: TGTGCCAGCAGCGTCCGGACAGGGCAATACACAGATACGCAGTATTTT

clone_size: .
v_call: TRBV27
d_call: TRBD1
j_call: TRBJ1-1
cdr3_aa: CASSRYRGDTEAFF
cdr3_nt: TGTGCCAGCAGTCGGTACAGGGGAGACACTGAAGCTTTCTTT

clone_size: .
v_call: TRBV5-6
d_call: .
j_call: TRBJ2-2
cdr3_aa: CASSPFGGFEELFF
cdr3_nt: TGTGCCAGCAGCCCCTTCGGGGGATTTGAGGAGCTGTTTTTT

clone_size: .
v_call: TRBV5-1
d_call: TRBD1
j_call: TRBJ2-2
cdr3_aa: CASQQGAISPGELFF
cdr3_nt: TGCGCCAGTCAACAGGGGGCAATAAGTCCCGGGGAGCTGTTTTTT

clone_size: .
v_call: TRBV10-3
d_call: TRBD2
j_call: TRBJ2-2
cdr3_aa: CAISETSGNTGELFF
cdr3_nt: TGTGCCATCAGTGAGACTAGCGGGAACACCGGGGAGCTGTTTTTT

clone_size: .
v_call: TRBV10-3
d_call: TRBD1
j_call: TRBJ2-5
cdr3_aa: CAIGGQGQETQYF
cdr3_nt: TGTGCCATCGGCGGACAGGGCCAAGAGACCCAGTACTTC

clone_size: .
v_call: TRBV19
d_call: .
j_call: TRBJ1-2
cdr3_aa: CASGLFGPNYGYTF
cdr3_nt: TGTGCCAGTGGACTTTTTGGACCTAACTATGGCTACACCTTC

clone_size: .
v_call: TRBV5-5
d_call: TRBD2
j_call: TRBJ2-2
cdr3_aa: CASSFAGGINTGELFF
cdr3_nt: TGTGCCAGCAGCTTTGCGGGAGGGATTAACACCGGGGAGCTGTTTTTT

clone_size: .
v_call: TRBV28
d_call: .
j_call: TRBJ2-2
cdr3_aa: CASSLRTGELFF
cdr3_nt: TGTGCCAGCAGTTTACGGACCGGGGAGCTGTTTTTT

clone_size: .
v_call: TRBV28
d_call: .
j_call: TRBJ1-5
cdr3_aa: CASSMALSGNNQPQHF
cdr3_nt: TGTGCCAGCAGCATGGCCCTTTCGGGGAACAATCAGCCCCAGCATTTT

clone_size: .
v_call: TRBV7-9
d_call: TRBD1
j_call: TRBJ1-1
cdr3_aa: CATTRQGAAAFF
cdr3_nt: TGTGCCACCACAAGACAGGGGGCGGCCGCTTTCTTT

clone_size: .
v_call: TRBV15
d_call: .
j_call: TRBJ2-7
cdr3_aa: CATSSETGSGGLTGYEQYF
cdr3_nt: TGTGCCACCAGCAGCGAGACTGGATCAGGTGGATTAACAGGCTACGAGCAGTACTTC

clone_size: .
v_call: TRBV2
d_call: TRBD1
j_call: TRBJ1-2
cdr3_aa: CASSEDRTGRGYTF
cdr3_nt: TGTGCCAGCAGTGAAGATAGGACAGGGCGAGGCTACACCTTC

clone_size: .
v_call: TRBV9
d_call: TRBD2
j_call: TRBJ2-5
cdr3_aa: CASSEGAGLGTQYF
cdr3_nt: TGTGCCAGCAGCGAAGGAGCGGGGCTAGGTACCCAGTACTTC

clone_size: .
v_call: TRBV7-8
d_call: TRBD1
j_call: TRBJ1-2
cdr3_aa: CASSLGQGVAYGYTF
cdr3_nt: TGTGCCAGCAGCTTGGGACAGGGGGTAGCCTATGGCTACACCTTC

clone_size: .
v_call: TRBV7-2
d_call: TRBD2
j_call: TRBJ2-1
cdr3_aa: CARAGDSYNEQFF
cdr3_nt: TGTGCAAGAGCGGGAGACTCCTACAATGAGCAGTTCTTC

clone_size: .
v_call: TRBV7-9
d_call: .
j_call: TRBJ2-2
cdr3_aa: CASSLGISPGELFF
cdr3_nt: TGTGCCAGCAGCTTAGGAATAAGCCCCGGGGAGCTGTTTTTT

clone_size: .
v_call: TRBV7-2
d_call: .
j_call: TRBJ1-1
cdr3_aa: CASSPAGGWNTEAFF
cdr3_nt: TGTGCCAGCAGCCCCGCGGGGGGCTGGAACACTGAAGCTTTCTTT

clone_size: .
v_call: TRBV6-5
d_call: .
j_call: TRBJ2-7
cdr3_aa: CASRTDYPYEQYF
cdr3_nt: TGTGCCAGCCGCACGGACTATCCCTACGAGCAGTACTTC

clone_size: .
v_call: TRBV29-1
d_call: TRBD2
j_call: TRBJ2-1
cdr3_aa: CSVGLAGSSYNEQFF
cdr3_nt: TGCAGCGTGGGACTAGCGGGGAGCTCCTACAATGAGCAGTTCTTC

clone_size: .
v_call: TRBV28
d_call: TRBD1
j_call: TRBJ2-2
cdr3_aa: CASTGTENTGELFF
cdr3_nt: TGTGCCAGCACTGGGACAGAGAACACCGGGGAGCTGTTTTTT

clone_size: .
v_call: TRBV2
d_call: .
j_call: TRBJ2-1
cdr3_aa: CAGLPEPYREVGSGDEQFF
cdr3_nt: TGTGCCGGTCTTCCGGAACCCTACAGGGAAGTCGGCTCAGGGGATGAGCAGTTCTTC

clone_size: .
v_call: TRBV2
d_call: TRBD1
j_call: TRBJ2-1
cdr3_aa: CASNAGQGANEQFF
cdr3_nt: TGTGCCAGCAATGCAGGACAGGGGGCCAATGAGCAGTTCTTC

clone_size: .
v_call: TRBV28
d_call: TRBD2
j_call: TRBJ2-7
cdr3_aa: CASSETSGRGNEQYF
cdr3_nt: TGTGCCAGCAGTGAGACTAGCGGGAGAGGTAACGAGCAGTACTTC

clone_size: .
v_call: TRBV19
d_call: TRBD2
j_call: TRBJ2-1
cdr3_aa: CASSLNWGLAGVRQFF
cdr3_nt: TGTGCCAGTAGTCTAAATTGGGGACTAGCGGGAGTCCGGCAGTTCTTC

clone_size: .
v_call: TRBV12-5
d_call: TRBD2
j_call: TRBJ2-2
cdr3_aa: CASGLGERGSGELFF
cdr3_nt: TGTGCTAGTGGTTTGGGAGAGCGGGGGAGCGGGGAGCTGTTTTTT

clone_size: .
v_call: TRBV9
d_call: TRBD2
j_call: TRBJ2-7
cdr3_aa: CASSPRGLAGDEQYF
cdr3_nt: TGTGCCAGCAGCCCCCGGGGACTAGCGGGAGACGAGCAGTACTTC

clone_size: .
v_call: TRBV27
d_call: TRBD2
j_call: TRBJ2-3
cdr3_aa: CASRLAGVADTQYF
cdr3_nt: TGTGCCAGCAGACTAGCGGGAGTCGCAGATACGCAGTATTTT

clone_size: .
v_call: TRBV18
d_call: TRBD1
j_call: TRBJ2-7
cdr3_aa: CASSPKPRQGRAYEQYF
cdr3_nt: TGTGCCAGCTCACCAAAACCCCGACAGGGAAGGGCCTACGAGCAGTACTTC

clone_size: .
v_call: TRBV19
d_call: TRBD2
j_call: TRBJ2-1
cdr3_aa: CASKGTSGRVTNEQFF
cdr3_nt: TGTGCCAGTAAGGGTACGAGCGGGAGGGTAACGAATGAGCAGTTCTTC

clone_size: .
v_call: TRBV4-1
d_call: TRBD1
j_call: TRBJ1-5
cdr3_aa: CASSGETGTDSNQPQHF
cdr3_nt: TGCGCCAGCAGCGGAGAGACCGGGACAGATAGCAATCAGCCCCAGCATTTT

clone_size: once
v_call: TRBV30
d_call: .
j_call: TRBJ2-6
cdr3_aa: CAWSLSGANVLTF
cdr3_nt: TGTGCCTGGAGTCTCTCTGGGGCCAACGTCCTGACTTTC

clone_size: .
v_call: TRBV15
d_call: .
j_call: TRBJ1-2
cdr3_aa: CATSRYRVGYTF
cdr3_nt: TGTGCCACCAGCAGGTACAGGGTTGGCTACACCTTC

clone_size: .
v_call: TRBV9
d_call: .
j_call: TRBJ2-4
cdr3_aa: CASSGAGRDGKDKNIQYF
cdr3_nt: TGTGCCAGCAGCGGAGCAGGTAGAGATGGTAAAGACAAAAACATTCAGTACTTC

clone_size: .
v_call: TRBV19
d_call: TRBD1
j_call: TRBJ2-7
cdr3_aa: CASSKGQGGDEQYF
cdr3_nt: TGTGCCAGTAGTAAGGGACAGGGAGGGGACGAGCAGTACTTC

clone_size: .
v_call: TRBV9
d_call: .
j_call: TRBJ1-5
cdr3_aa: CASSCGQGKFVGNQPQHF
cdr3_nt: TGTGCCAGCAGCTGTGGGCAGGGTAAGTTTGTTGGCAATCAGCCCCAGCATTTT

clone_size: .
v_call: TRBV9
d_call: .
j_call: TRBJ2-7
cdr3_aa: CASSSNLASPAFEQYF
cdr3_nt: TGTGCCAGCAGCAGCAACCTAGCGTCGCCCGCCTTCGAGCAGTACTTC

clone_size: .
v_call: TRBV5-4
d_call: .
j_call: TRBJ2-7
cdr3_aa: CASSLAALPYEQYF
cdr3_nt: TGTGCCAGCAGCTTGGCCGCGCTCCCCTACGAGCAGTACTTC

clone_size: .
v_call: TRBV11-3
d_call: .
j_call: TRBJ2-7
cdr3_aa: CASATGLVSYEQYF
cdr3_nt: TGTGCCAGCGCCACGGGACTCGTCTCCTACGAGCAGTACTTC

clone_size: .
v_call: TRBV28
d_call: TRBD2
j_call: TRBJ2-1
cdr3_aa: CASSHMTSGFDEQFF
cdr3_nt: TGTGCCAGCAGTCATATGACTAGCGGGTTTGATGAGCAGTTCTTC

clone_size: .
v_call: TRBV9
d_call: .
j_call: TRBJ1-2
cdr3_aa: CASSLLGAGGYTF
cdr3_nt: TGTGCCAGCAGCCTCCTAGGGGCGGGAGGCTACACCTTC